This is a list of T cell receptor beta chains from one sample in a study of blood T cell repertoires in COVID-19. The data were produced by immunoSEQ multiplex PCR, yet TCRdb's version contains in-frame clones alone and is incomplete. The table has about 100,000 clones, approximately 87% seen once. Sequencing was done on a sample of peripheral blood. These receptors all come from a young woman with acute or convalescent COVID-19. The CDR3 runs from the conserved cysteine through the conserved F or W. Fields, in order: J gene, V gene, D gene, clone size, CDR3 protein, CDR3 DNA. A D gene is named only where the DNA matches it firmly. Not all rows give a size; the values are once, few, many and, for expanded clones, a class.

TRBJ2-2 | TRBV7-9 | TRBD1 | once | CASSLPGQGPGELFF | TGTGCCAGCAGCTTACCGGGACAGGGGCCCGGGGAGCTGTTTTTT
TRBJ1-2 | TRBV10-2 | - | - | CASSLTPVASYGYTF | TGCGCCAGCAGCCTGACACCGGTGGCCTCCTATGGCTACACCTTC
TRBJ2-2 | TRBV24-1 | - | - | CATSDLAGRRPNTGELFF | TGTGCCACCAGTGACTTGGCCGGACGGAGGCCGAACACCGGGGAGCTGTTTTTT
TRBJ1-5 | TRBV10-1 | - | - | CASSESSPDQPQHF | TGCGCCAGCAGTGAGTCGAGCCCTGATCAGCCCCAGCATTTT
TRBJ1-1 | TRBV5-1 | - | - | CASSLAPGLTEAFF | TGCGCCAGCAGCTTGGCTCCGGGACTCACTGAAGCTTTCTTT
TRBJ1-1 | TRBV5-1 | TRBD1 | - | CASSTFPGQGVEAFF | TGCGCCAGCAGCACCTTCCCGGGACAGGGGGTAGAAGCTTTCTTT
TRBJ2-3 | TRBV28 | TRBD1 | once | CASRPPGGDTQYF | TGTGCCAGCAGACCCCCAGGGGGAGATACGCAGTATTTT
TRBJ2-7 | TRBV28 | - | - | CASSNSARFLGEQYF | TGTGCCAGCAGTAACTCAGCTAGGTTCTTGGGCGAGCAGTACTTC
TRBJ1-1 | TRBV5-5 | - | - | CASTYTGLGEAFF | TGTGCCAGCACCTATACAGGGTTGGGTGAAGCTTTCTTT
TRBJ2-7 | TRBV2 | TRBD1 | - | CASQGDSMRYEQYF | TGTGCCAGCCAGGGGGACAGTATGAGATACGAGCAGTACTTC
TRBJ1-5 | TRBV24-1 | TRBD1 | - | CATSDGQGGNQPQHF | TGTGCCACCAGTGATGGACAGGGTGGCAATCAGCCCCAGCATTTT
TRBJ1-6 | TRBV27 | - | once | CASSSVGGNNSPLHF | TGTGCCAGCAGTTCGGTAGGGGGAAATAATTCACCCCTCCACTTT
TRBJ2-5 | TRBV2 | - | - | CASNTGREETQYF | TGTGCCAGTAATACAGGGAGAGAAGAGACCCAGTACTTC
TRBJ1-4 | TRBV19 | - | - | CATSITGEAGEKLFF | TGTGCCACCTCAATAACAGGCGAGGCTGGTGAAAAACTGTTTTTT
TRBJ1-4 | TRBV5-1 | - | - | CATRRGSPNEKLFF | TGCGCCACCCGCAGGGGATCGCCTAATGAAAAACTGTTTTTT
TRBJ2-7 | TRBV27 | - | - | CASSVQEGYEQYF | TGTGCCAGCAGTGTACAGGAGGGCTACGAGCAGTACTTC
TRBJ2-2 | TRBV6-5 | - | - | CASTRELNTGELFF | TGTGCCAGTACACGGGAATTGAACACCGGGGAGCTGTTTTTT
TRBJ2-2 | TRBV6-5 | - | - | CASSWASSTTGELFF | TGTGCCAGCAGTTGGGCATCCTCGACCACCGGGGAGCTGTTTTTT
TRBJ2-4 | TRBV18 | - | - | CASSPTERTENIQYF | TGTGCCAGCTCACCAACCGAACGGACAGAAAACATTCAGTACTTC
TRBJ2-1 | TRBV29-1 | TRBD2 | - | CSARISGGAVGEQFF | TGCAGCGCGCGCATCTCCGGGGGGGCCGTTGGTGAGCAGTTCTTC
TRBJ2-3 | TRBV24-1 | TRBD2 | - | CATSDAGVTRSTDTQYF | TGTGCCACCAGTGATGCGGGAGTTACCAGGAGCACAGATACGCAGTATTTT
TRBJ2-7 | TRBV6-6 | TRBD1 | - | CASSRRVGDRITYEQYF | TGTGCCAGCAGTCGAAGGGTGGGGGACAGAATAACCTACGAGCAGTACTTC
TRBJ2-2 | TRBV11-2 | TRBD1 | once | CASSPDRVTGELFF | TGTGCCAGCAGTCCCGACAGGGTAACCGGGGAGCTGTTTTTT
TRBJ2-7 | TRBV29-1 | - | - | CSTQDGGRDEQYF | TGCAGCACCCAAGACGGGGGGCGGGACGAGCAGTACTTC
TRBJ2-1 | TRBV9 | TRBD2 | - | CASSPPSGGTYNEQFF | TGTGCCAGCAGCCCCCCTAGCGGGGGGACATACAATGAGCAGTTCTTC
TRBJ2-7 | TRBV29-1 | - | - | CSVDQGGYEQYF | TGCAGCGTTGATCAGGGGGGCTACGAGCAGTACTTC
TRBJ2-3 | TRBV6-2/TRBV6-3 | - | few | CASSYEAVQRTDTQYF | TGTGCCAGCAGTTACGAGGCAGTTCAGCGCACAGATACGCAGTATTTT
TRBJ1-1 | TRBV6-5 | TRBD1 | - | CASSYRDSHKTEAFF | TGTGCCAGCAGTTACCGGGACAGCCATAAGACTGAAGCTTTCTTT
TRBJ1-5 | TRBV5-1 | - | - | CASSLGPQSNQPQHF | TGCGCCAGCAGCTTGGGACCACAGAGCAATCAGCCCCAGCATTTT
TRBJ1-2 | TRBV28 | TRBD1 | - | CASSPTGGLGYTF | TGTGCCAGCAGTCCGACAGGGGGCCTCGGCTACACCTTC
TRBJ2-7 | TRBV11-3 | - | - | CASCSRATVRTAYEQYF | TGTGCCAGCTGCTCCCGGGCGACAGTGAGAACAGCCTACGAGCAGTACTTC
TRBJ1-1 | TRBV5-6 | TRBD1 | - | CASSPWTTGTQAFF | TGTGCCAGCAGCCCATGGACGACAGGGACCCAAGCTTTCTTT
TRBJ2-2 | TRBV5-1 | TRBD2 | - | CASSTLAGGNTGELFF | TGCGCCAGCTCCACCTTAGCGGGGGGTAACACCGGGGAGCTGTTTTTT
TRBJ2-7 | TRBV5-1 | TRBD1 | - | CASSPGTGTEQYF | TGCGCCAGCAGCCCCGGGACAGGGACCGAGCAGTACTTC
TRBJ2-1 | TRBV19 | TRBD2 | - | CASSWAGGLYNEQFF | TGTGCCAGTAGTTGGGCGGGGGGGCTCTACAATGAGCAGTTCTTC
TRBJ1-2 | TRBV19 | - | - | CASGETRGRNYGYTF | TGTGCCAGCGGGGAAACGCGGGGGAGGAACTATGGCTACACCTTC
TRBJ2-3 | TRBV3-1/TRBV3-2 | - | - | CASRGADTQYF | TGTGCCAGCAGGGGCGCAGATACGCAGTATTTT
TRBJ1-2 | TRBV7-2 | - | - | CASSFRVRGYTF | TGTGCCAGCAGCTTCAGGGTTCGGGGCTACACCTTC
TRBJ2-1 | TRBV7-8 | TRBD2 | - | CASSLRQLAGGPPSSYNEQFF | TGTGCCAGCAGCTTAAGACAACTAGCGGGGGGTCCACCGAGCTCCTACAATGAGCAGTTCTTC
TRBJ2-3 | TRBV6-4 | TRBD1 | - | CASSAAGGSTDTQYF | TGTGCCAGCAGTGCAGCAGGGGGTTCCACAGATACGCAGTATTTT
TRBJ1-3 | TRBV4-1 | TRBD1 | - | CASSQSDWTGGIGNTIYF | TGCGCCAGCAGCCAATCGGATTGGACAGGGGGGATTGGAAACACCATATATTTT
TRBJ1-6 | TRBV7-2 | - | - | CASSLEEPQGDSPLHF | TGTGCCAGCAGCTTAGAAGAGCCGCAAGGGGATTCACCCCTCCACTTT
TRBJ2-2 | TRBV6-5 | - | - | CASSPHLRGGELFF | TGTGCCAGCAGTCCCCACCTTCGGGGCGGGGAGCTGTTTTTT
TRBJ1-2 | TRBV10-3 | TRBD1 | once | CAISGWDREGNGYTF | TGTGCCATCAGTGGGTGGGACAGGGAAGGCAATGGCTACACCTTC
TRBJ1-6 | TRBV5-4 | - | - | CASSFDSNSPLHF | TGTGCCAGCAGCTTTGACAGTAATTCACCCCTCCACTTT
TRBJ2-3 | TRBV28 | TRBD1 | - | CASSQRQGGTDTQYF | TGTGCCAGCAGTCAACGACAGGGGGGCACAGATACGCAGTATTTT
TRBJ2-1 | TRBV4-2 | TRBD2 | - | CASSRDAWGGDNEQFF | TGTGCCAGCAGCCGGGACGCTTGGGGGGGGGACAATGAGCAGTTCTTC
TRBJ2-2 | TRBV7-9 | - | - | CASIRENTGELFF | TGTGCCAGCATACGGGAGAACACCGGGGAGCTGTTTTTT
TRBJ1-5 | TRBV7-8 | - | - | CASSLQGYQPQHF | TGTGCCAGCAGCCTACAGGGTTATCAGCCCCAGCATTTT
TRBJ1-4 | TRBV3-1/TRBV3-2 | - | once | CASSHFQGPDNEKLFF | TGTGCCAGCAGCCATTTTCAGGGGCCCGATAATGAAAAACTGTTTTTT
TRBJ2-7 | TRBV10-2 | TRBD1 | few | CASRGTGENYEQYF | TGCGCCAGCAGAGGGACAGGGGAGAACTACGAGCAGTACTTC
TRBJ2-6 | TRBV29-1 | - | - | CSVYYSGANVLTF | TGCAGCGTTTATTACTCTGGGGCCAACGTCCTGACTTTC
TRBJ1-1 | TRBV2 | TRBD1 | - | CASSSTGWDTEAFF | TGTGCCAGCAGTTCGACAGGGTGGGACACTGAAGCTTTCTTT
TRBJ1-3 | TRBV7-2 | TRBD1 | - | CASSPEVDRVSNTIYF | TGTGCCAGCAGCCCAGAGGTCGACAGGGTGTCAAACACCATATATTTT
TRBJ2-5 | TRBV7-2 | TRBD2 | - | CASSLSSGGERETQYF | TGTGCCAGCAGCTTAAGTAGCGGGGGGGAGAGAGAGACCCAGTACTTC